This is a list of T cell receptor beta chains from one sample in a study of blood T cell repertoires in COVID-19. Only in-frame clones appear in the TCRdb table, and some are missing; sequencing was by immunoSEQ multiplex PCR. The table includes under 350,000 clones, 70% to 90% detected once. The sequenced sample was peripheral blood. The receptors were gathered from a young man with active or convalescent COVID-19. The CDR3 runs from the conserved cysteine through the conserved F or W. A D gene is named only where the DNA matches it firmly. Clone size appears in some rows only: once, few, many, or a class for an expanded clone.

abundance	j_gene	d_gene	v_gene	len	CDR3nt	CDR3aa
-	TRBJ2-7	-	TRBV11-1	16	TGTGCCAGCAGCTTAGGTGGACGGGGGGCCTCCTACGAGCAGTACTTC	CASSLGGRGASYEQYF
-	TRBJ2-5	-	TRBV18	14	TGTGCCAGCTCACCGGGCGAGTACCAAGAGACCCAGTACTTC	CASSPGEYQETQYF
-	TRBJ2-5	-	TRBV5-1	13	TGCGCCAGCAGCCGGGGGTACCAAGAGACCCAGTACTTC	CASSRGYQETQYF
few	TRBJ2-3	-	TRBV9	15	TGTGCCAGCAGCGTTCTTCAAACAGGCACAGATACGCAGTATTTT	CASSVLQTGTDTQYF
few	TRBJ2-1	TRBD2	TRBV19	15	TGTGCCAGTAGTAAGGGACTAGCGGACTACAATGAGCAGTTCTTC	CASSKGLADYNEQFF
-	TRBJ1-2	-	TRBV30	13	TGTGCCTGGACCCTGGACTCTAACTATGGCTACACCTTC	CAWTLDSNYGYTF
-	TRBJ1-2	-	TRBV12-3/TRBV12-4	13	TGTGCCAGCAGGCAAACAGGAGGGGTGAGCTACACCTTC	CASRQTGGVSYTF
few	TRBJ2-1	TRBD2	TRBV6-4	15	TGTGCCAGCAGTGACTCGGGCGGGGGGGCCAATGAGCAGTTCTTC	CASSDSGGGANEQFF
-	TRBJ1-2	TRBD1	TRBV19	14	TGTGCCAGTAGTCGGGGACAGGAATCCTATGGCTACACCTTC	CASSRGQESYGYTF
-	TRBJ1-4	-	TRBV5-6	15	TGTGCCAGCAGCCGGGTAATAAGGGGAAACGAAAAACTGTTTTTT	CASSRVIRGNEKLFF
-	TRBJ1-2	TRBD1	TRBV28	14	TGTGCCAGCAGTTTAGTATGGGACAGGGATGGCTACACCTTC	CASSLVWDRDGYTF
-	TRBJ2-5	-	TRBV6-1	13	TGTGCCAGCAGTGAAGCCTTAGTGGAGACCCAGTACTTC	CASSEALVETQYF
-	TRBJ1-2	TRBD1	TRBV12-3/TRBV12-4	12	TGTGCCAGCAGTGACAGGGGTTGGGGCTACACCTTC	CASSDRGWGYTF
-	TRBJ2-7	TRBD1	TRBV27	15	TGTGCCAGCAGCCTCCGACAGGGGCCCTCCTACGAGCAGTACTTC	CASSLRQGPSYEQYF
many	TRBJ1-1	TRBD1	TRBV4-1	15	TGCGCCAGCAGCCAAGAAACAGGGGCTGCCACTGAAGCTTTCTTT	CASSQETGAATEAFF
-	TRBJ2-7	-	TRBV6-5	14	TGTGCCAGCAGTTTTGGGGGCGCCTCCTACGAGCAGTACTTC	CASSFGGASYEQYF
many	TRBJ2-7	TRBD2	TRBV10-1	18	TGCGCCAGCAGTGGCGGAGGGGTAGCGGGTCGGACTACTGGCGAGCAGTACTTC	CASSGGGVAGRTTGEQYF
-	TRBJ1-5	-	TRBV2	15	TGTGCCAGAGGAAAGTCAGGGTGGTGGGATCAGCCCCAGCATTTT	CARGKSGWWDQPQHF
-	TRBJ2-7	TRBD2	TRBV7-2	17	TGTGCCAGCAGCCCAAGGGCCAGCGGGAGTCATCCCTACGAGCAGTACTTC	CASSPRASGSHPYEQYF
medium-sized	TRBJ1-6	TRBD1	TRBV2	18	TGTGCCAGCAGTGACATCCTAGGGGGGACAGGGGAGAGTTCACCCCTCCACTTT	CASSDILGGTGESSPLHF
-	TRBJ2-7	-	TRBV9	14	TGTGCCAGCAGCGTAGCAACCTCGGAGTACGAGCAGTACTTC	CASSVATSEYEQYF
-	TRBJ2-1	TRBD2	TRBV4-1	18	TGCGCCAGCAGCCAAGTTGTTCAGCGGGGGGGGACCTACAATGAGCAGTTCTTC	CASSQVVQRGGTYNEQFF
-	TRBJ1-2	-	TRBV4-2	13	TGTGCCAGCAGCCAAGAGGAGACAGAAGGCTACACCTTC	CASSQEETEGYTF
-	TRBJ1-6	-	TRBV5-1	16	TGCGCCAGCAGCTCTTCGTTCGGCGGGGAGGTTTCACCCCTCCACTTT	CASSSSFGGEVSPLHF
-	TRBJ2-1	TRBD1	TRBV4-3	15	TGCGCCAGCAGCCAAGAACAGGGGAGCTTCAATGAGCAGTTCTTC	CASSQEQGSFNEQFF
-	TRBJ2-5	TRBD2	TRBV3-1/TRBV3-2	14	TGTGCCAGCAGCCCTTATAGCGGGAGAGAGACCCAGTACTTC	CASSPYSGRETQYF
-	TRBJ1-6	-	TRBV7-9	13	TGTGCCAGCAGGTCGGCACGGGGAGCACCCCTCCACTTT	CASRSARGAPLHF
-	TRBJ2-1	TRBD2	TRBV28	15	TGTGCCAGCAGGGGAGCGGGAGATTCCTACAATGAGCAGTTCTTC	CASRGAGDSYNEQFF
medium-sized	TRBJ2-5	-	TRBV7-9	15	TGTGCCAGCAGCTTAGGACAGACCCACCAAGAGACCCAGTACTTC	CASSLGQTHQETQYF
-	TRBJ2-1	-	TRBV7-2	13	TGTGCCAGCGCACTAAATGTGGTCAATGAGCAGTTCTTC	CASALNVVNEQFF
-	TRBJ2-7	-	TRBV5-1	13	TGCGCCAGCAGCAGGGGCGCCTCCTACGAGCAGTACTTC	CASSRGASYEQYF
-	TRBJ2-5	-	TRBV21-1	15	TGTGCCAGCAGCAAAGATAGGGGACAAACGAAGACCCAGTACTTC	CASSKDRGQTKTQYF
once	TRBJ1-6	-	TRBV24-1	16	TGTGCCACCCACGTAGGGGGAGCCGTTTATAATTCACCCCTCCACTTT	CATHVGGAVYNSPLHF